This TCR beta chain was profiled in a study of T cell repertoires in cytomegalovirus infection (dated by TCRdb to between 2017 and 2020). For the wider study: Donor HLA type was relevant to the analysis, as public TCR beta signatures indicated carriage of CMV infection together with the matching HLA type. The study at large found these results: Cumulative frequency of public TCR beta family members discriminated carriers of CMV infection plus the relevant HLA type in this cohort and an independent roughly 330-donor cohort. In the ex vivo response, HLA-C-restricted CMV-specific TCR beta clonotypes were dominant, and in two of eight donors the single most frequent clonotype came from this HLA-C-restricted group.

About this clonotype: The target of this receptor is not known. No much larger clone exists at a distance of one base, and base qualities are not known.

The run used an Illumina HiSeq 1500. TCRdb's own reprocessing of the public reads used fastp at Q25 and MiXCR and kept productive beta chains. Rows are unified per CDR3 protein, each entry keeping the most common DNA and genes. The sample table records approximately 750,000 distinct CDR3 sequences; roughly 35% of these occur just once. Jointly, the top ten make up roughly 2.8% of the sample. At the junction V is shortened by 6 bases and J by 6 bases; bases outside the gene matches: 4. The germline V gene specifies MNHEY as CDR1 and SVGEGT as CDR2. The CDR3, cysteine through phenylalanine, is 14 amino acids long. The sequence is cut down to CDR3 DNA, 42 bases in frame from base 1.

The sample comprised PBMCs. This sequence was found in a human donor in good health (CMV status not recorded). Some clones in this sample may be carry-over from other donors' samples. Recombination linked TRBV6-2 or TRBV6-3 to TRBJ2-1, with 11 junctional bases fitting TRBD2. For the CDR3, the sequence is CASRGLAVTNEQFF. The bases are TGTGCCAGCAGGGGACTAGCGGTAACCAATGAGCAGTTCTTC.